Each of the 3 T cell receptor beta chains below was sequenced from the same sample in a study of T cells in Graves' hyperthyroidism and ophthalmopathy. TCR beta CDR3 region amplification was performed from RNA transcripts. The HTBI set primed first-round TCR CDR3 RT-PCR. TCRdb reprocessed the multiplex PCR reads via MiXCR and lists one record per CDR3 protein. The top ten clones hold 11% to 15% of a sample with hundreds of thousands of distinct CDR3 sequences, approximately 14% of them seen once. Sequencing was done on a sample of blood. The source of these receptors is a woman aged 18-35 years with Graves' hyperthyroidism.

This chain uses TRBV7-2 with TRBJ2-6, with no clear D. Germline V gives CDR1 SGHTA, CDR2 FQGNSA. The CDR3 sequence is 15 residues long. Trimming cost V 4 bases and J 0 bases, with 7 bases left between them. CDR3 amino acids: CASSSGHSGANVLTF. DNA of the CDR3: TGTGCCAGCAGCTCAGGCCACTCTGGGGCCAACGTCCTGACTTTC.

This clonotype showed up many times. V and J are TRBV13 and TRBJ1-1; possible D gene TRBD1, 6 bases. The ends were cut back, 5 bases at V and 3 bases at J, with 19 bases in the middle. The CDR3 is made up of 16 amino acids. Germline V gene data show CDR1 as PRHDT and CDR2 as FYEKMQ (reference sequence). The chain's CDR3 is CASSPRGNGGYTEAFF. The CDR3 DNA sequence: TGTGCCAGCAGCCCGAGGGGCAACGGGGGCTACACTGAAGCTTTCTTT.

This clonotype has at least ten counts. The V gene is TRBV9, the J gene TRBJ1-2, with D uncertain. The length of the CDR3 is 12 residues. Per the germline V gene, CDR1 is SGDLS and CDR2 is YYNGEE. Trimming removed 0 bases at V and 4 bases at J, with 4 bases between. The CDR3 DNA reads as TGTGCCAGCAGCGTAGCCCCCTATGGCTACACCTTC. It translates to CASSVAPYGYTF.